The sequence of this T cell receptor (beta chain) was determined in a study of blood T cell repertoires in COVID-19. At the level of the study: The United States, Italy and Spain were the sources of the acute and convalescent COVID-19 samples.

Germline CDR1 reads SNHLY; CDR2 reads FYNNEI. Trimming left V 6 bases short and J 6 bases short, with 12 bases between. There are 14 residues in the CDR3. Libraries were prepared by immunoSEQ multiplex PCR; TCRdb keeps only in-frame clonotypes and omits some of them. In the table there are over 85,000 clones, more than 70% of which are singletons. The chain links TRBV2 to TRBJ1-6, with unresolved D. The origin of this receptor is a man in his sixties or seventies with acute or convalescent COVID-19. The material sequenced was peripheral blood. The CDR3 bases are TGTGCCAGCAGAGCGGTCGGTACTAATTCACCCCTCCACTTT. Its protein is CASRAVGTNSPLHF. Full variable domain (outside the CDR3, taken from reference TRBV2 and TRBJ1-6): EPEVTQTPSHQVTQMGQEVILRCVPISNHLYFYWYRQILGQKVEFLVSFYNNEISEKSEIFDDQFSVERPDGSNFTLKIRSTKLEDSAMYFCASRAVGTNSPLHFGNGTRLTVT.